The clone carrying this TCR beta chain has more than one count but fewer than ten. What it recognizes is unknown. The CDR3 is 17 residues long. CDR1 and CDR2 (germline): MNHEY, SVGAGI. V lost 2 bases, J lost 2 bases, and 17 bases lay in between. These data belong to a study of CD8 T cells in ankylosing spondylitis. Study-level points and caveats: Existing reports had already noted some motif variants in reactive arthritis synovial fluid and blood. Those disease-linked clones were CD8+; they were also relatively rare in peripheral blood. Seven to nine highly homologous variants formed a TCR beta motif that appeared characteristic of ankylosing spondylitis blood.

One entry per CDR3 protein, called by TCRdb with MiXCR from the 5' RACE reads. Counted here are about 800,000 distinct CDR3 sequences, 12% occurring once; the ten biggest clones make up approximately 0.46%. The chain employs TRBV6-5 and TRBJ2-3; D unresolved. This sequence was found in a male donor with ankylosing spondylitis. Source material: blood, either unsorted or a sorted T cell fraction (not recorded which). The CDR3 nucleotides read TGTGCCAGCAGTTACCCACGGAGCGCGGCTGCCACAGATACGCAGTATTTT. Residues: CASSYPRSAAATDTQYF.